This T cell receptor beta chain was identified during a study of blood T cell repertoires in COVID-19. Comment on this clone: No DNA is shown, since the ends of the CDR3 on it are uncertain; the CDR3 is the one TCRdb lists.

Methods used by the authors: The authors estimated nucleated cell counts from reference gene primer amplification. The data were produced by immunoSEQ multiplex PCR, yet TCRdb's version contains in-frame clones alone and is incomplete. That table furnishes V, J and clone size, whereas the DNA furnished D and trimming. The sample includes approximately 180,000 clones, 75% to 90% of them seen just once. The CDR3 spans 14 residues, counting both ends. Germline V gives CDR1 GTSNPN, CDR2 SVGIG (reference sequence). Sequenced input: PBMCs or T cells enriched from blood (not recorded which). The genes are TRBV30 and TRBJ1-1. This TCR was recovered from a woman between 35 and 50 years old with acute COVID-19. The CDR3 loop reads CAWSVAGGSSPPFF.